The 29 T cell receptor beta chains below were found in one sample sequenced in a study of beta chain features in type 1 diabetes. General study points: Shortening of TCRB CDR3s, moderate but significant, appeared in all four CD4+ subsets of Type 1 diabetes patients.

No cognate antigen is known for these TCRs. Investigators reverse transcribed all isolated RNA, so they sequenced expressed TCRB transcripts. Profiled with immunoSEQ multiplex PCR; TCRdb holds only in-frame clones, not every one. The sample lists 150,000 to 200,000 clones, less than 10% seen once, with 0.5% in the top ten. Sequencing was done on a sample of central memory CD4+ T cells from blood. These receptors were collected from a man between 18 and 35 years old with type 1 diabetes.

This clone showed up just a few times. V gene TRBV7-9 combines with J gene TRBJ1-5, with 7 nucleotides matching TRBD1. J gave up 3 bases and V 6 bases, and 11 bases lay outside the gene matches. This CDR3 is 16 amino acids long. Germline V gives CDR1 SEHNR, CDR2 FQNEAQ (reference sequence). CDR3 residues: CASSFYRDSFNQPQHF. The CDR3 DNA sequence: TGTGCCAGCAGTTTTTACCGGGACAGCTTCAATCAGCCCCAGCATTTT.

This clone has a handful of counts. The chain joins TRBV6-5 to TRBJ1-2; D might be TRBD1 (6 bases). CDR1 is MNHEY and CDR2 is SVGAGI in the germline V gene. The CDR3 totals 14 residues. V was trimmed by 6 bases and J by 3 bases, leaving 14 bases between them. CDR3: CASRSGKGDYGYTF. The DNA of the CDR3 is TGTGCCAGCAGGTCTGGGAAGGGGGACTATGGCTACACCTTC.

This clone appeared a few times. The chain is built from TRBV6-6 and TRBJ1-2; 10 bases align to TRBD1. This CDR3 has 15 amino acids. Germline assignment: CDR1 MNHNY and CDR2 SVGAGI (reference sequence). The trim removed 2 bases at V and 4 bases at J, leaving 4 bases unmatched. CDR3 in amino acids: CASSYDRGQGYGYTF. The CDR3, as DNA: TGTGCCAGCAGTTACGACAGGGGGCAGGGCTATGGCTACACCTTC.

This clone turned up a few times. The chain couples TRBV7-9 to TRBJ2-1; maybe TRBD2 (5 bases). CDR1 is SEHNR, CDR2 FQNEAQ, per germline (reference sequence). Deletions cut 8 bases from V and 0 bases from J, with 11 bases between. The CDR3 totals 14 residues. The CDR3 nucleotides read TGTGCCAGCCTGCCCGGGAACTCCTACAATGAGCAGTTCTTC. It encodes CASLPGNSYNEQFF.

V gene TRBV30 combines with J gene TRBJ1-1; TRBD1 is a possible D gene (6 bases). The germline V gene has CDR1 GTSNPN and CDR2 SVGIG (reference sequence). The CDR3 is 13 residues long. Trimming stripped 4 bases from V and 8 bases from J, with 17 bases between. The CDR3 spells CAWTPAGGREAFF. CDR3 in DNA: TGTGCCTGGACACCAGCGGGGGGCAGAGAAGCTTTCTTT.

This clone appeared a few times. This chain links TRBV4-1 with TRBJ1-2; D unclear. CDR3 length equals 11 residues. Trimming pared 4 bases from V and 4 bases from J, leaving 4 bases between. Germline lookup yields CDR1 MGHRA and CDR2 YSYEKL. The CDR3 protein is CASSPGYGYTF. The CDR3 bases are TGCGCCAGCAGCCCCGGCTATGGCTACACCTTC.

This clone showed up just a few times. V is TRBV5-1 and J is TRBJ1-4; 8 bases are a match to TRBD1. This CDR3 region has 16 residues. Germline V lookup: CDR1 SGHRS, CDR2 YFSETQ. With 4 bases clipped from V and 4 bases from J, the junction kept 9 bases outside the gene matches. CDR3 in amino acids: CASSVGQVVRNEKLFF. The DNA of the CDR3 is TGCGCCAGCAGCGTGGGACAGGTCGTCCGTAATGAAAAACTGTTTTTT.

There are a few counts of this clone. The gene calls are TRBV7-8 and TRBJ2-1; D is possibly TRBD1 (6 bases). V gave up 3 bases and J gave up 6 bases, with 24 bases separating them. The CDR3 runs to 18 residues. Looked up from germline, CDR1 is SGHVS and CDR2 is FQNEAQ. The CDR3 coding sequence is TGTGCCAGCAGCTTGCCTTTCTCCGGGACAAGAGGAGGCAATGAGCAGTTCTTC. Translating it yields CASSLPFSGTRGGNEQFF.

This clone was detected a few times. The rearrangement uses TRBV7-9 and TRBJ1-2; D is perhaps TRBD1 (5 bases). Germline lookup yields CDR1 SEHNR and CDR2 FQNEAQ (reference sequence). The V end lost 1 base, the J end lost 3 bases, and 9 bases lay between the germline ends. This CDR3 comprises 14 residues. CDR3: CASSLERTYYGYTF. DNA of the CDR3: TGTGCCAGCAGCTTAGAACGGACATACTATGGCTACACCTTC.

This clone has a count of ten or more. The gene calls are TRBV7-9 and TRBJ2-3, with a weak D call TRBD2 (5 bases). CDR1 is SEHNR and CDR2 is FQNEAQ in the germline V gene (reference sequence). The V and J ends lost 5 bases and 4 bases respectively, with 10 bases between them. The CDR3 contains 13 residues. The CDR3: CASSVWTADTQYF. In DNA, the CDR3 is TGTGCCAGCAGCGTATGGACTGCAGATACGCAGTATTTT.

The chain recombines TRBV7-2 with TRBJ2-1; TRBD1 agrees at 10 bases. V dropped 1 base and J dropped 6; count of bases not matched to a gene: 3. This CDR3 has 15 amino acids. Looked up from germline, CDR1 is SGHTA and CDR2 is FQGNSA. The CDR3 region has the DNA TGTGCCAGCAGCTTAGGGACAGGGGGGCGCAATGAGCAGTTCTTC. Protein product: CASSLGTGGRNEQFF.

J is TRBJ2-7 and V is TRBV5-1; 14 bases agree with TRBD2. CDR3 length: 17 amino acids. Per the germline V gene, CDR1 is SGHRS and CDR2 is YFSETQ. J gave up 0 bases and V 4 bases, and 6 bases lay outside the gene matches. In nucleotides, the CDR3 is TGCGCCAGCAGCCAAGGGACTAGCGGGGGACGCTCCTACGAGCAGTACTTC. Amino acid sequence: CASSQGTSGGRSYEQYF.

CDR3 DNA: TGTGCCTGGAGTTGGCCCTATTCCCGGGTCCAGGGAGCTTTCTTT. Its translation: CAWSWPYSRVQGAFF. The rearrangement uses TRBV30 and TRBJ1-1; D may be TRBD1 (5 bases). The V end was cut by 2 bases, the J end by 10 bases, with 23 bases between. This CDR3 region has 15 residues. Per the germline V gene, CDR1 is GTSNPN and CDR2 is SVGIG (reference sequence).

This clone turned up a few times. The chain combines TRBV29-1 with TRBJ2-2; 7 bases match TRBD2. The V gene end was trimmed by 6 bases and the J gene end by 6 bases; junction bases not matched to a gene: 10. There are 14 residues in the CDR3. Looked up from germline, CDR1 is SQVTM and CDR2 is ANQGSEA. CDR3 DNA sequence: TGCAGCGTGAGTAGCGGGCTAAGGGCCGGGGAGCTGTTTTTT. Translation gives CSVSSGLRAGELFF.

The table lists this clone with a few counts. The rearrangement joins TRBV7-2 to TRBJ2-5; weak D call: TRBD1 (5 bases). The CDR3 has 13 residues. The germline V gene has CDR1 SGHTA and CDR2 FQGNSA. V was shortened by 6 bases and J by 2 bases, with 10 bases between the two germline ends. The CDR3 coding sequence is TGTGCCAGCAGTATGAACAGGCAAGAGACCCAGTACTTC. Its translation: CASSMNRQETQYF.

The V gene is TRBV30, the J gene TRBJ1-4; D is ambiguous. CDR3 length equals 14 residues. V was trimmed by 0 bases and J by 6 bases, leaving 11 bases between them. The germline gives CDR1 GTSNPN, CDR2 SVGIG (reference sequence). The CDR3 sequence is CAWSVGPRDEKLFF. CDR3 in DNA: TGTGCCTGGAGTGTCGGCCCGAGGGATGAAAAACTGTTTTTT.

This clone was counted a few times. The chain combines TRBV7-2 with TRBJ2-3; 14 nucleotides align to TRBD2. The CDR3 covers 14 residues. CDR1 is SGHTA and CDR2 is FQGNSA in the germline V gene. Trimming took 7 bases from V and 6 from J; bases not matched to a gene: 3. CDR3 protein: CASIRTSGGDTQYF. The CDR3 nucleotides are TGTGCCAGCATCAGGACTAGCGGGGGGGATACGCAGTATTTT.

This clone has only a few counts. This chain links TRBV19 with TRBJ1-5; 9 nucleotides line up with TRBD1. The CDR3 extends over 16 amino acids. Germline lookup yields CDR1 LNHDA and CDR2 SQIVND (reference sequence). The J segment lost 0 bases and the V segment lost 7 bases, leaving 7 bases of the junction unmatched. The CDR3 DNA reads TGTGCCAGTACTCCTAGGACAGGGGATAGCAATCAGCCCCAGCATTTT. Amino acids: CASTPRTGDSNQPQHF.

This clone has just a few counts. The CDR3 nucleotides read TGCGCCAGCAGCTCGCGGGGGGGGAGGGGAACTGAAGCTTTCTTT. This encodes CASSSRGGRGTEAFF. J is TRBJ1-1 and V is TRBV5-1; D may be TRBD1 (5 bases). The CDR3 is made up of 15 amino acids. The V gene's germline CDR1 is SGHRS and CDR2 YFSETQ. Trimming left V 3 bases short and J 5 bases short, with 17 bases between.

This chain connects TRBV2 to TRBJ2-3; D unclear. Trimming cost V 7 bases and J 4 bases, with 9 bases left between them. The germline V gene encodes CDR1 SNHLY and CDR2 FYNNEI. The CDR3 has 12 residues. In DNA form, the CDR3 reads TGTGCCAGCAAACCGGTTGCAGATACGCAGTATTTT. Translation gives CASKPVADTQYF.

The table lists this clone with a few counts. The CDR3 is CASRDSSYEQYF. Here the CDR3 DNA reads TGTGCCAGCAGGGACAGCTCCTACGAGCAGTACTTC. The chain links TRBV27 to TRBJ2-7; D possibly corresponds to TRBD1 (6 bases). V shed 6 bases and J shed 0 bases, with 6 bases lying between them. Germline CDR1 MNHEY, CDR2 SMNVEV (reference sequence). The CDR3 spans 12 residues.

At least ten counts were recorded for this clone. The CDR3 spells CAIGAGQTDTQYF. For the CDR3, the DNA is TGTGCCATCGGAGCGGGACAAACAGATACGCAGTATTTT. J is TRBJ2-3 and V is TRBV10-3; D is possibly TRBD2 (7 bases). CDR1 ENHRY and CDR2 SYGVKD come from the germline V gene. The CDR3 length is 13 residues. The ends were cut back, 8 bases at V and 3 bases at J, with 12 bases in the middle.

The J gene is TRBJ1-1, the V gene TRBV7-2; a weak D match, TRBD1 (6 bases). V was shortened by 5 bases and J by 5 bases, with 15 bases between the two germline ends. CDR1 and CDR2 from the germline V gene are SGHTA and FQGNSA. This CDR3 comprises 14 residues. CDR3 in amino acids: CASSVTGIGTEAFF. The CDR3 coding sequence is TGTGCCAGCAGCGTAACAGGGATAGGAACTGAAGCTTTCTTT.

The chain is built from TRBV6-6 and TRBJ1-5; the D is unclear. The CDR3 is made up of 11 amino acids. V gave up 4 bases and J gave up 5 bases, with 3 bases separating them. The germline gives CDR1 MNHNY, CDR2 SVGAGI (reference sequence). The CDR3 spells CASSSDQPQHF. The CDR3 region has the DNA TGTGCCAGCAGTTCGGATCAGCCCCAGCATTTT.

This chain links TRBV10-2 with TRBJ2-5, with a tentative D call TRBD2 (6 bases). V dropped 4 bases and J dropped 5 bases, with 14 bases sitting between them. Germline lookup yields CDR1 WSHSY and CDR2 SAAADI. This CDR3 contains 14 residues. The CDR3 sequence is CASSATLGSETQYF. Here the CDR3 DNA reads TGCGCCAGCAGTGCGACCCTCGGGAGTGAGACCCAGTACTTC.

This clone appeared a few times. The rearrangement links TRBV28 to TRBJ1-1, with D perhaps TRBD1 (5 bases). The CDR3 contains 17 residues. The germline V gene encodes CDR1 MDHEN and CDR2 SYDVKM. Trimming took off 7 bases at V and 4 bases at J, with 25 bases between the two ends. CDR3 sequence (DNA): TGTGCCAGCACCCGACGTTGGGGCCGCGGGGGGAGCACTGAAGCTTTCTTT. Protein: CASTRRWGRGGSTEAFF.

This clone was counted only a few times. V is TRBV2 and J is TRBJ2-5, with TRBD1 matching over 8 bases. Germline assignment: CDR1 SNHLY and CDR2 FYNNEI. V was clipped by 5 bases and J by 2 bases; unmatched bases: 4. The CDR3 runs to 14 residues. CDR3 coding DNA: TGTGCCAGCAGTCAACAGGGGGGACAAGAGACCCAGTACTTC. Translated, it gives CASSQQGGQETQYF. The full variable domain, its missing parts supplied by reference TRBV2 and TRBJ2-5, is EPEVTQTPSHQVTQMGQEVILRCVPISNHLYFYWYRQILGQKVEFLVSFYNNEISEKSEIFDDQFSVERPDGSNFTLKIRSTKLEDSAMYFCASSQQGGQETQYFGPGTRLLVL.

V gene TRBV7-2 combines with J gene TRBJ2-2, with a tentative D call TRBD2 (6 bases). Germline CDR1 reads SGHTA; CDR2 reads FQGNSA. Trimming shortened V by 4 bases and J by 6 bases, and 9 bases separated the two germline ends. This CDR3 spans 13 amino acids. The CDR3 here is CASSYTSSGELFF. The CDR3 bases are TGTGCCAGCAGCTACACTAGCTCCGGGGAGCTGTTTTTT.

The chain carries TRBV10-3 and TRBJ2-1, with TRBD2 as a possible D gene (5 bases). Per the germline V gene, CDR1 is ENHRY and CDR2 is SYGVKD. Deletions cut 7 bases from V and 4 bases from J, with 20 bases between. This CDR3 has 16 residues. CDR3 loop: CAITPSRGMGYNEQFF. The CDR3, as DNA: TGTGCCATCACTCCTTCTCGGGGTATGGGGTACAATGAGCAGTTCTTC.